This T cell receptor beta chain was recovered during a study of T cell clonotyping in hematopoietic cell transplantation. Study overall: Recipient samples before transplant were obtained post-cytoreduction.

Libraries were prepared by immunoSEQ multiplex PCR; TCRdb keeps only in-frame clonotypes and omits some of them. The sample includes roughly 50,000 clones, 85% to 90% of them seen just once. Described time point: recipient sample about 28 days before transplant, after cytoreduction. Samples: about 28 days before transplant, then days 30, 100 and 180 after. Germline V CDR1 and CDR2: GTSNPN, SVGIG (reference sequence). The V end lost 2 bases, the J end lost 0 bases, and 23 bases lay between the germline ends. The CDR3 length is 18 residues. This clone was seen just once. The TCR originated in a man between 60 and 75 years old with biphenotypic leukemia. Some clones in this sample may be carry-over from other donors' samples. The V call is TRBV30, the J call TRBJ2-7; D might be TRBD2 (5 bases). Sequencing used peripheral blood mononuclear cells, obtained before stem cell transplant. CDR3 in DNA: TGTGCCTGGAGTCCAGTCGGGCGCGGGCTATCCGGCTCCTACGAGCAGTACTTC. Its translation: CAWSPVGRGLSGSYEQYF.